The clone carrying this T cell receptor beta chain was detected ten times or more. The study's library attached unique molecular identifiers to single cDNA molecules. TCRdb analysed the RACE reads with MiXCR anew, one entry per CDR3 protein. The repertoire consists of some 80,000 distinct CDR3 sequences, with roughly 10% occurring once and the leading ten covering around 1.5%. The data stem from a study of human T cells and chemical hapten exposure. Overall study context: During the approximately 24-week study period, patients had diphenylcyclopropenone applied to the scalp every week. Small differences in pooled library volume mainly drove the variation in TCR yields per sample.

The ends lost 1 base at V and 4 bases at J; junction bases unmatched: 11. From germline, CDR1 is SGHVS and CDR2 FQNEAQ. This CDR3 comprises 17 residues. Time point meaning: patch test 2, 6 weeks after DPC sensitization. Regarding treatment: therapeutic diphenylcyclopropenone sensitization with weekly scalp DPC. This rearrangement joins TRBV7-8 to TRBJ2-7; 9 nucleotides align to TRBD1. The source of this sequence is a man aged 18 to 35 with alopecia areata. Some clones in this sample may be carry-over from other donors' samples. This sample comprised whole blood, obtained in connection with sensitization to the hapten diphenylcyclopropenone (DPC). CDR3 sequence (DNA): TGTGCCAGCAGCTTAGTACTCGGGGGGACAGGGCCTTACGAGCAGTACTTC. Translated, it gives CASSLVLGGTGPYEQYF.